The entry that follows covers one TCR beta chain sequence. Germline values: CDR1 SEHNR, CDR2 FQNEAQ (reference sequence). With 5 bases clipped from V and 5 bases from J, the junction kept 8 bases outside the gene matches. CDR3 size: 15 residues. The sample belongs to a study of OX40 agonist ivuxolimab in advanced cancers. Produced via immunoSEQ multiplex PCR; TCRdb's table is partial and in-frame only. The table shows about 36,000 clones, with around 77% occurring only once. This TCR derives from an adult with an advanced solid tumor such as melanoma, head and neck, liver or kidney cancer. V and J are TRBV7-9 and TRBJ2-3; 9 bases match TRBD2. The input for sequencing was CD4+ or CD8+ T cells sorted from blood, taken in a trial of the OX40 agonist ivuxolimab. CDR3 in DNA: TGTGCCAGCAGCCCCTTAGCGGGAGCAGGAGATACGCAGTATTTT. Its translation: CASSPLAGAGDTQYF.